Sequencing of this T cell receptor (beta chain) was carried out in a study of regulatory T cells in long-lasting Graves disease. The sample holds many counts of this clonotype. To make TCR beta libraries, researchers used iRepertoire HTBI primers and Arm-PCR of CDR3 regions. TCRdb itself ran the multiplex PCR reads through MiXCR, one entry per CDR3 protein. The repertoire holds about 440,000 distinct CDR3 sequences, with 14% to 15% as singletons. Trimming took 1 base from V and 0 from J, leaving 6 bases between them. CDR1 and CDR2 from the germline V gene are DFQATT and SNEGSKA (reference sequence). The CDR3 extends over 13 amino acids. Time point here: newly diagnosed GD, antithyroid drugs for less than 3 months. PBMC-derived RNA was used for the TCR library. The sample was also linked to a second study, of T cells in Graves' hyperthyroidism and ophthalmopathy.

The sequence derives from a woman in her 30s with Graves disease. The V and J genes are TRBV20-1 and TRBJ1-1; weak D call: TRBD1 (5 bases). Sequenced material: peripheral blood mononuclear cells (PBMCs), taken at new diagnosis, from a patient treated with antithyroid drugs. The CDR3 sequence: CSARVGVNTEAFF. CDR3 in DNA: TGCAGTGCTAGAGTAGGGGTGAACACTGAAGCTTTCTTT.